This T cell receptor beta chain was profiled in a study of CXCR3-negative and CXCR3-positive naive CD8 T cells. The overall study: Every library held about 1.5 +/- 0.3 million TRB reads, and the total came to some 130 million. Study conclusions and caveats: In naive cells, CXCR3-negative and CXCR3-positive subsets had similar TRBV-TRBJ usage; memory cells differed. Both of the naive subsets showed about the same high diversity, but memory CD8+ cells had much less.

Concerning this clonotype itself: Its cognate antigen is unknown.

The authors made the TRB cDNA libraries by 5' RACE using UMI labels. Reprocessing the 5' RACE reads, TCRdb reports a single entry for every CDR3 protein and omits DNA. The sample's table shows about 56,000 distinct CDR3 sequences. Germline CDR1 and CDR2: LGHDT and YNNKEL (reference sequence). The CDR3 is 14 amino acids. The source material was memory CD8+ T cells from blood. The chain is built from TRBV3-1 and TRBJ2-7; without DNA, the TCRdb call of TRBD1 cannot be checked. The receptor's source is a human donor in good health. Some clones in this sample may be carry-over from other donors' samples. The CDR3 sequence is CASSAGTGDYEQYF.